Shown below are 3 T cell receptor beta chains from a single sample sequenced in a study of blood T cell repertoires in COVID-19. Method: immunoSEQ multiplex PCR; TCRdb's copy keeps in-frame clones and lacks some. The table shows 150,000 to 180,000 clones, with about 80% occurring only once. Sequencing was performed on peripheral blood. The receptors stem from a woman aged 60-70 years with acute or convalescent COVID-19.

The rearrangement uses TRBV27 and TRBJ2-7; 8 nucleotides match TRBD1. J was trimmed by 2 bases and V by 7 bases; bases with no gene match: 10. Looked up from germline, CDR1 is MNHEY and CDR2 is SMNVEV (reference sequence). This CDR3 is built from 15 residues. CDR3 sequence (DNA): TGTGCCAGCACATCCGCCGGGACAGGCCCCTACGAGCAGTACTTC. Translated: CASTSAGTGPYEQYF.

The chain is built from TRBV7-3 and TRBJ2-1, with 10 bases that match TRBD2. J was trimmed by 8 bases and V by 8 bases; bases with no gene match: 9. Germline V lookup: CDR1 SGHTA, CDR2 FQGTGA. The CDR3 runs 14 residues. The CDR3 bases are TGTGCCAGCGGGAGCGGGGGGGCCCCCGATGAGCAGTTCTTC. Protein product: CASGSGGAPDEQFF. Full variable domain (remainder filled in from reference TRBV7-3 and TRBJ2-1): GAGVSQTPSNKVTEKGKYVELRCDPISGHTALYWYRQSLGQGPEFLIYFQGTGAADDSGLPNDRFFAVRPEGSVSTLKIQRTERGDSAVYLCASGSGGAPDEQFFGPGTRLTVL.

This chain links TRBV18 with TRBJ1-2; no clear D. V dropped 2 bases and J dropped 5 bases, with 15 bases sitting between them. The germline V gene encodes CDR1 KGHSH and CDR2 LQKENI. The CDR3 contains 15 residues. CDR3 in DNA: TGTGCCAGCTCACCATCCGCCATTATTCTATATGGCTACACCTTC. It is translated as CASSPSAIILYGYTF.